This TCR beta chain originates from a study of tumor and adjacent non-tumor tissue in lung cancer. The length of the CDR3 is 15 residues. Germline V gene data show CDR1 as SGHDT and CDR2 as YYEEEE. V dropped 3 bases and J dropped 6; count of bases not matched to a gene: 4. This clonotype was seen ten or more times. RNA was extracted from bulk tissue without any cell sorting. Three rounds of nested PCR, following a modified ARM-PCR protocol, produced the TCRbeta library. A single record per CDR3 protein comes from TCRdb applying MiXCR to the multiplex PCR reads. The sample records 76,000 or so distinct CDR3 sequences, around two thirds being singletons.

V usage is TRBV5-6 and J usage is TRBJ2-1; 12 bases are shared with TRBD2. This TCR was sampled from a woman aged 70-85 years with non-small cell lung cancer. Source material: lung tumor tissue. The CDR3 reads CASSWLAGGPNEQFF. In DNA form, the CDR3 reads TGTGCCAGCAGCTGGCTAGCGGGAGGGCCCAATGAGCAGTTCTTC.